A selection of T cell receptor beta chains follows, all from one sample in a study of human T cells and chemical hapten exposure. TCRdb ran MiXCR on the RACE reads and lists one entry per CDR3 protein. Of some 65,000 distinct CDR3 sequences in the sample, about 6% were seen once. Sample: whole blood. The source is a female donor in good health. Some clones in this sample may be carry-over from other donors' samples. Each CDR3 is given with its conserved first and last residue. The order of the fields is CDR3 protein, CDR3 DNA, J gene, D gene, clone size, V gene. The D gene is left open where the match is weak. A clone size is listed for some rows: how often the clone was seen (once, few, many), or a class if it is expanded.

CASSIGIEQFF,TGTGCCAGCAGTATAGGAATTGAGCAGTTCTTC,TRBJ2-1,NA,few,TRBV28
CASSADSNTEAFF,TGTGCCAGCAGCGCTGACAGCAACACTGAAGCTTTCTTT,TRBJ1-1,NA,many,TRBV9
CASSVGPTYSYEQYF,TGTGCCAGCAGCGTGGGGCCCACTTACTCCTACGAGCAGTACTTC,TRBJ2-7,NA,many,TRBV7-8
CASTYRGLNEKLFF,TGTGCCAGCACTTACAGGGGGCTGAACGAAAAACTGTTTTTT,TRBJ1-4,TRBD1,few,TRBV2
CASSLLSGRAGDTQYF,TGTGCCAGCAGCTTATTAAGCGGGAGGGCGGGAGATACGCAGTATTTT,TRBJ2-3,TRBD2,NA,TRBV7-2
CASSSYLTGKDGYTF,TGTGCCAGCAGCTCTTACTTGACAGGAAAAGATGGCTACACCTTC,TRBJ1-2,NA,many,TRBV7-2
CAWSDRGSEAFF,TGTGCCTGGAGCGACAGGGGCTCTGAAGCTTTCTTT,TRBJ1-1,TRBD1,many,TRBV30
CASSYSVYGTNALRLGANVLTF,TGTGCCAGCAGTTACTCGGTGTACGGGACAAACGCGCTTAGATTAGGGGCCAACGTCCTGACTTTC,TRBJ2-6,NA,many,TRBV6-5
CASSQERQYEQYF,TGCGCCAGCAGCCAAGAAAGGCAGTACGAGCAGTACTTC,TRBJ2-7,NA,many,TRBV4-1
CASSLGVANTEAFF,TGTGCCAGCAGTTTGGGCGTGGCGAACACTGAAGCTTTCTTT,TRBJ1-1,NA,many,TRBV12-3/TRBV12-4
CASSPRGPIYGYTF,TGTGCCAGCAGTCCACGGGGACCGATCTATGGCTACACCTTC,TRBJ1-2,NA,many,TRBV28
CASKKLGEMEETQYF,TGTGCCAGCAAAAAACTAGGGGAGATGGAAGAGACCCAGTACTTC,TRBJ2-5,NA,many,TRBV28
CASSLTDTQYF,TGTGCCAGCAGCTTAACAGATACGCAGTATTTT,TRBJ2-3,NA,many,TRBV6-1
CASSLGAALGTEAFF,TGCGCCAGCAGCTTGGGGGCCGCTCTTGGGACTGAAGCTTTCTTT,TRBJ1-1,NA,NA,TRBV5-1
CASSQETGGPLHF,TGTGCCAGCAGCCAAGAGACAGGGGGCCCCCTCCACTTT,TRBJ1-6,TRBD1,many,TRBV4-2
CASSFIGDTQYF,TGTGCCAGCAGCTTCATAGGAGATACGCAGTATTTT,TRBJ2-3,NA,many,TRBV7-3
CASSFLLQESGGEQYF,TGCGCCAGCAGCTTCTTGTTACAGGAATCCGGGGGCGAGCAGTACTTC,TRBJ2-7,NA,many,TRBV5-1
CSARDLRLNTEAFF,TGCAGTGCTAGAGATCTACGACTTAACACTGAAGCTTTCTTT,TRBJ1-1,NA,few,TRBV20-1
CASSLGGQGKNQPQHF,TGTGCCAGCAGCCTAGGGGGGCAGGGAAAGAATCAGCCCCAGCATTTT,TRBJ1-5,NA,many,TRBV7-8
CASSLMGGANVLTF,TGTGCCAGCAGCCTGATGGGAGGGGCCAACGTCCTGACTTTC,TRBJ2-6,NA,many,TRBV11-2
CASSPIAGGGADTQYF,TGCGCCAGCAGTCCGATAGCGGGAGGCGGAGCAGATACGCAGTATTTT,TRBJ2-3,TRBD2,many,TRBV5-1
CASSLDRTFYGYTF,TGTGCCAGCAGTTTGGATAGGACCTTTTATGGCTACACCTTC,TRBJ1-2,NA,many,TRBV12-3/TRBV12-4
CASSKGPSGSLLIIEAKNIQYF,TGTGCCAGCAGCAAAGGGCCTAGCGGGTCCCTCCTTATTATAGAGGCCAAAAACATTCAGTACTTC,TRBJ2-4,NA,NA,TRBV21-1
CSVEYRGRDTEAFF,TGCAGCGTTGAATATCGGGGAAGAGACACTGAAGCTTTCTTT,TRBJ1-1,NA,many,TRBV29-1
CSARPPIGTNQPQHF,TGCAGTGCTAGGCCCCCTATAGGGACAAATCAGCCCCAGCATTTT,TRBJ1-5,NA,many,TRBV20-1
CASSLVYGGGESGYTF,TGTGCCAGCAGCTTAGTTTATGGGGGAGGAGAAAGTGGCTACACCTTC,TRBJ1-2,NA,many,TRBV7-8
CASSPDGTNTGELFF,TGTGCCAGCAGCCCGGACGGAACTAACACCGGGGAGCTGTTTTTT,TRBJ2-2,NA,many,TRBV7-3
CASRIMDSTDTQYF,TGTGCCAGCAGGATCATGGACAGCACAGATACGCAGTATTTT,TRBJ2-3,NA,NA,TRBV2
CASSYLSYNEQFF,TGTGCCAGCAGTTACCTCTCCTACAATGAGCAGTTCTTC,TRBJ2-1,NA,many,TRBV6-2/TRBV6-3
CSARSGTGQYF,TGCAGTGCTAGATCGGGGACGGGGCAGTACTTC,TRBJ2-7,NA,many,TRBV20-1
CASSLQGARTDTQYF,TGTGCCAGCAGCTTGCAGGGGGCGCGAACAGATACGCAGTATTTT,TRBJ2-3,TRBD1,many,TRBV13
CSARGPQLAGGPGSVF,TGCAGTGCTAGAGGACCTCAACTAGCGGGAGGGCCCGGCTCTGTCTTC,TRBJ2-7,TRBD2,many,TRBV20-1
CSASNPGASTGELFF,TGCAGTGCTAGCAATCCAGGAGCTTCCACCGGGGAGCTGTTTTTT,TRBJ2-2,NA,many,TRBV20-1
CASSLSPAADEKLFF,TGTGCCAGCAGCTTGAGCCCCGCCGCGGATGAAAAACTGTTTTTT,TRBJ1-4,NA,many,TRBV5-4
CASRYLGLAGEQYF,TGTGCCAGCAGATACCTCGGACTCGCGGGGGAGCAGTACTTC,TRBJ2-7,NA,few,TRBV7-9
CASSEKGGGVSNQPQHF,TGTGCCAGCAGTGAAAAGGGGGGAGGGGTGAGCAATCAGCCCCAGCATTTT,TRBJ1-5,NA,few,TRBV6-1
CASSQDLWKNTIYF,TGCGCCAGCAGCCAAGATTTGTGGAAAAACACCATATATTTT,TRBJ1-3,NA,many,TRBV4-3
CSVEVGQPNYEQYF,TGCAGCGTTGAAGTCGGACAGCCAAACTACGAGCAGTACTTC,TRBJ2-7,NA,few,TRBV29-1
CASSYAQSTEQFF,TGTGCCAGCAGTTACGCCCAATCTACCGAGCAGTTCTTC,TRBJ2-1,NA,few,TRBV28
CASSLRGQGATDTQYF,TGTGCCAGCAGTCTAAGGGGACAGGGGGCCACAGATACGCAGTATTTT,TRBJ2-3,TRBD1,many,TRBV28
CSVVRVGSSTDTQYF,TGCAGCGTTGTAAGAGTCGGGTCTTCCACAGATACGCAGTATTTT,TRBJ2-3,NA,few,TRBV29-1
CASSPTSRYEQYF,TGTGCCAGCAGTCCCACTAGCAGATACGAGCAGTACTTC,TRBJ2-7,NA,NA,TRBV28
CASGLGQGVYEQYF,TGCGCCAGCGGACTGGGACAGGGGGTTTACGAGCAGTACTTC,TRBJ2-7,TRBD1,many,TRBV5-1
CASSQHGNYGYTF,TGCGCCAGCAGCCAACACGGAAACTATGGCTACACCTTC,TRBJ1-2,NA,many,TRBV4-1
CASSLEQGRNGYTF,TGCGCCAGCAGCTTGGAACAGGGGAGGAATGGCTACACCTTC,TRBJ1-2,TRBD1,NA,TRBV5-1
CAWRGNNEKLFF,TGTGCCTGGAGGGGTAATAATGAAAAACTGTTTTTT,TRBJ1-4,NA,NA,TRBV30
CASSFGRAGNTIYF,TGTGCCAGCAGCTTTGGCAGGGCTGGAAACACCATATATTTT,TRBJ1-3,NA,many,TRBV7-2
CSGELAGTDTQYF,TGCAGTGGGGAACTAGCGGGGACAGATACGCAGTATTTT,TRBJ2-3,TRBD2,many,TRBV20-1
CASSSIAGEADTQHF,TGTGCCAGCAGCTCCATAGCGGGAGAGGCAGATACGCAGCATTTT,TRBJ1-5,NA,NA,TRBV7-9